This T cell receptor (beta chain) was profiled in a study of a mutant IDH1 vaccine in newly diagnosed glioma. Assay: immunoSEQ multiplex PCR; the TCRdb copy retains only in-frame clones and omits some. The sample has 20,000 to 25,000 clones, 82% seen once. Time point in this sample: week 23, last vaccination. The investigators gave 300 ug of mutant IDH1 20-mer peptide in each vaccine dose, together with topical imiquimod. Notes on this clone: Its antigen is still unknown.

Germline loops: CDR1 MNHNY, CDR2 SVGAGI (reference sequence). The V end was cut by 10 bases, the J end by 4 bases, with 11 bases between. This CDR3 contains 11 residues. V is TRBV6-6 and J is TRBJ2-7; the D gene is possibly TRBD2 (6 bases). The TCR was taken from a man aged 30-40 years with glioma. The input for sequencing was PBMCs, taken from a glioma patient whose treatment included an IDH1 peptide vaccine. The CDR3 region is CATRGSYEQYF. In DNA, the CDR3 is TGTGCCACCCGGGGGTCATACGAGCAGTACTTC.